Shown below are 30 T cell receptor beta chains from a single sample sequenced in a study of PD-1 blockade in mismatch repair-deficient tumors. TCRdb's table, derived via immunoSEQ multiplex PCR, lists solely in-frame clones and lacks some. The sample has 70,000 to 95,000 clones, approximately 78% seen once. The sample consisted of peripheral blood, taken 44 weeks after starting pembrolizumab. The source is an adult with mismatch repair-deficient cancer.

The J gene is TRBJ1-4, the V gene TRBV5-4; D gene unclear. The length of the CDR3 is 15 residues. The germline V gene encodes CDR1 SGHNT and CDR2 YYREEE (reference sequence). Trimming pared 4 bases from V and 6 bases from J, leaving 16 bases between. Here the CDR3 reads CASSQTAARDEKLFF. The DNA for the CDR3 is TGTGCCAGCAGCCAAACCGCAGCTAGAGATGAAAAACTGTTTTTT.

This clone occurred a few times. Other nucleotide sequences from this sample produce the same CDR3. The genes are TRBV20-1 and TRBJ2-1; D is unresolved. The CDR3 extends over 11 amino acids. Germline CDR1 reads DFQATT; CDR2 reads SNEGSKA (reference sequence). V was trimmed by 8 bases and J by 3 bases, leaving 8 bases between them. DNA of the CDR3: TGCAGTCAAGATCTCTACAATGAGCAGTTCTTC. Protein sequence: CSQDLYNEQFF.

This chain joins TRBV19 and TRBJ2-2; 8 positions match TRBD2. The CDR3 has 16 residues. V was clipped by 5 bases and J by 8 bases; unmatched bases: 13. CDR1 and CDR2 (germline): LNHDA, SQIVND (reference sequence). CDR3 loop: CASSPIPGGKAGELFF. The CDR3 nucleotides are TGTGCCAGTAGTCCAATCCCGGGGGGGAAAGCGGGGGAGCTGTTTTTT.

This clone has at least ten counts. The chain recombines TRBV5-6 with TRBJ2-5, with 8 nucleotides matching TRBD1. V lost 8 bases to trimming and J lost 0 bases; unmatched junction nucleotides: 15. Germline V gene sequence: CDR1 SGHDT, CDR2 YYEEEE. The CDR3 length is 17 residues. The CDR3 sequence is CASSRYGTGTYQETQYF. In nucleotides, the CDR3 is TGTGCCAGTAGCCGCTACGGGACAGGCACGTACCAAGAGACCCAGTACTTC.

This clone was counted only a few times. The rearrangement joins TRBV30 to TRBJ1-2; D is unclear. The V gene's germline CDR1 is GTSNPN and CDR2 SVGIG (reference sequence). Trimming shortened V by 3 bases and J by 4 bases, and 12 bases separated the two germline ends. The CDR3 is 13 amino acids. This chain's CDR3 is CAWRGGEGYGYTF. DNA of the CDR3: TGTGCCTGGAGGGGCGGGGAGGGCTATGGCTACACCTTC.

This sequence joins TRBV29-1 and TRBJ2-1; D is perhaps TRBD1 (5 bases). The CDR3 has 15 amino acids. V lost 0 bases and J lost 3, with 12 bases in between. Germline CDR1 is SQVTM and CDR2 is ANQGSEA. DNA for the CDR3: TGCAGCGTTGAAGAACCAGGGAAGGACTACAATGAGCAGTTCTTC. Its translation: CSVEEPGKDYNEQFF.

This clone was detected only once. The chain joins TRBV19 to TRBJ2-7; 11 nucleotides align to TRBD2. Losses at the gene ends were 5 bases for V and 4 bases for J; bases not matched to a gene: 7. CDR3 size: 15 residues. Germline V gene data show CDR1 as LNHDA and CDR2 as SQIVND (reference sequence). CDR3 coding DNA: TGTGCCAGTAGTCAGTTTAGCGGGAGGGAGTACGAGCAGTACTTC. Protein product: CASSQFSGREYEQYF.

The chain employs TRBV6-5 and TRBJ2-7, with TRBD1 matching 7 bases. CDR1 and CDR2 from the germline V gene are MNHEY and SVGAGI. This CDR3 comprises 15 residues. Unmatched junction bases numbered 8, after V lost 0 bases and J lost 6 bases. CDR3 region: CASSYSYRGLGEQYF. CDR3 coding DNA: TGTGCCAGCAGTTACTCGTACAGGGGTTTGGGCGAGCAGTACTTC.

The CDR3 sequence is CASSLFQGSPYEQYF. Written as DNA, the CDR3 is TGTGCCAGCAGCTTATTCCAGGGGTCCCCCTACGAGCAGTACTTC. V is TRBV11-1 and J is TRBJ2-7; maybe TRBD1 (6 bases). The V end was cut by 2 bases, the J end by 2 bases, with 13 bases between. The CDR3 loop spans 15 amino acids. CDR1 is SGHAT and CDR2 is FQDESV in the germline V gene (reference sequence).

This chain joins TRBV5-6 and TRBJ2-1; 10 bases are shared with TRBD2. The germline V gene encodes CDR1 SGHDT and CDR2 YYEEEE. The CDR3 extends over 15 amino acids. The V segment lost 4 bases and the J segment 4 bases; nucleotides outside the gene matches: 5. As DNA, the CDR3 is TGTGCCAGCAGCCCTGGACTAGCGGTATACAATGAGCAGTTCTTC. It codes for CASSPGLAVYNEQFF.

The chain carries TRBV5-1 and TRBJ2-1; 12 bases fit TRBD2. The germline V gene has CDR1 SGHRS and CDR2 YFSETQ. The CDR3 runs 16 residues. With 4 bases clipped from V and 7 bases from J, the junction kept 9 bases outside the gene matches. Here the CDR3 DNA reads TGCGCCAGCAGCCCCGGACTAGCGGGGTTATTAAATGAGCAGTTCTTC. Its translation is CASSPGLAGLLNEQFF.

The chain carries TRBV5-1 and TRBJ1-1; 7 nucleotides align to TRBD1. From germline, CDR1 is SGHRS and CDR2 YFSETQ. The V segment lost 4 bases and the J segment 5 bases; nucleotides outside the gene matches: 11. This CDR3 has 15 amino acids. CDR3 in DNA: TGCGCCAGCAGCATGCTCCAGGGGGTTGGGACTGAAGCTTTCTTT. Its translation is CASSMLQGVGTEAFF.

The V and J genes are TRBV7-8 and TRBJ1-1, with 9 bases that match TRBD1. The CDR3 contains 16 residues. V dropped 0 bases and J dropped 5; count of bases not matched to a gene: 7. CDR1 is SGHVS, CDR2 FQNEAQ, per germline. CDR3 nucleotides: TGTGCCAGCAGCTTAGCCTGGGACAGGGAGAGTACTGAAGCTTTCTTT. Protein product: CASSLAWDRESTEAFF.

The table lists this clone with a few counts. This chain uses TRBV4-3 with TRBJ1-3, with D uncertain. CDR3 length: 15 amino acids. Trimming removed 2 bases from V and 2 bases from J, with 10 bases in between. Germline CDR1 reads LGHNA; CDR2 reads YSLEER. CDR3 protein: CASSQSITPGNTIYF. The CDR3 nucleotides read TGCGCCAGCAGCCAAAGTATAACCCCTGGAAACACCATATATTTT.

This chain joins TRBV6-5 and TRBJ2-5; D may correspond to TRBD1 or TRBD2 (6 bases each). Trimming left V 3 bases short and J 5 bases short, with 16 bases between. The CDR3 spans 15 residues. Per the germline V gene, CDR1 is MNHEY and CDR2 is SVGAGI. The CDR3 loop reads CASSYTGAQRETQYF. CDR3 in DNA: TGTGCCAGCAGTTATACGGGGGCGCAAAGGGAGACCCAGTACTTC.

The chain links TRBV18 to TRBJ1-2, with 8 bases fitting TRBD1. The CDR3 covers 12 residues. V trimming: 3 bases; J trimming: 10 bases; junction bases outside the gene matches: 4. Germline V gene sequence: CDR1 KGHSH, CDR2 LQKENI. CDR3 residues: CASSPGQGPYTF. The CDR3 nucleotides read TGTGCCAGCTCACCCGGACAGGGCCCCTACACCTTC.

The J gene is TRBJ2-3, the V gene TRBV7-3; 7 nucleotides align to TRBD2. V dropped 5 bases and J dropped 4; count of bases not matched to a gene: 9. In germline, CDR1 is SGHTA, CDR2 FQGTGA. The CDR3 runs to 15 residues. The CDR3 nucleotides read TGTGCCAGCAGCCCCCGTGGGGGAGGGCCAGATACGCAGTATTTT. Translated: CASSPRGGGPDTQYF.

The rearrangement joins TRBV19 to TRBJ2-7; 9 bases fit TRBD2. Germline-derived CDR1 and CDR2 are LNHDA and SQIVND (reference sequence). J was trimmed by 3 bases and V by 5 bases; bases with no gene match: 14. The CDR3 is 17 residues long. DNA for the CDR3: TGTGCCAGTAGTCACGGCTCAGCGGGAGGAAGTATCTACGAGCAGTACTTC. Its protein is CASSHGSAGGSIYEQYF.

In its sample, this clone was seen once. This CDR3 is CSVEGLAGVPETQYF. The DNA of the CDR3 is TGCAGCGTTGAAGGACTAGCGGGAGTTCCTGAGACCCAGTACTTC. The V gene is TRBV29-1, the J gene TRBJ2-5; 12 nucleotides line up with TRBD2. CDR1 is SQVTM and CDR2 is ANQGSEA in the germline V gene. The J segment lost 5 bases and the V segment lost 1 base, leaving 5 bases of the junction unmatched. This CDR3 has 15 residues.

The genes are TRBV18 and TRBJ2-4, with D hard to call. V was cut by 6 bases and J by 7 bases, with 13 bases left in between. The CDR3 contains 13 residues. The V gene's germline CDR1 is KGHSH and CDR2 LQKENI. The chain's CDR3 is CASSPGVDNIQYF. The CDR3 DNA reads as TGTGCCAGCTCGCCCGGCGTGGATAACATTCAGTACTTC.

This chain connects TRBV15 to TRBJ1-1; D is undetermined. CDR3 length: 14 residues. The germline V and J ends were trimmed by 1 base and 1 base, with 7 bases remaining between them. Germline V CDR1 and CDR2: LNHNV, YYDKDF (reference sequence). In DNA form, the CDR3 reads TGTGCCACCAGCAGAGTTGAGCCGAACACTGAAGCTTTCTTT. Translation: CATSRVEPNTEAFF.

V and J are TRBV6-5 and TRBJ2-1, with D perhaps matching TRBD1 (6 bases). V was cut by 0 bases and J by 8 bases, with 14 bases left in between. CDR3 length: 15 residues. CDR1 MNHEY and CDR2 SVGAGI come from the germline V gene. The CDR3 bases are TGTGCCAGCAGTTACTCAAGACAGGTTTGGGATGAGCAGTTCTTC. Translation: CASSYSRQVWDEQFF.

This chain uses TRBV6-6 with TRBJ2-3; possibly TRBD2 for D (5 bases). Germline values: CDR1 MNHNY, CDR2 SVGAGI (reference sequence). The CDR3 consists of 12 residues. Between the trimmed V and J ends, which lost 7 bases and 0 bases, there was a span of 5 bases. The CDR3 nucleotides read TGTGCCAGCACGGGAAGCACAGATACGCAGTATTTT. It is translated as CASTGSTDTQYF.

This rearrangement joins TRBV19 to TRBJ1-4; D is possibly TRBD1 (6 bases). The germline V gene encodes CDR1 LNHDA and CDR2 SQIVND (reference sequence). The V and J ends lost 4 bases and 8 bases respectively, with 14 bases between them. The length of the CDR3 is 14 residues. CDR3 amino acids: CASSKSGAWEKLFF. As DNA, the CDR3 is TGTGCCAGTAGTAAATCGGGGGCTTGGGAAAAACTGTTTTTT.

This rearrangement joins TRBV5-6 to TRBJ1-1; possibly TRBD1 for D (5 bases). Trimming took 1 base from V and 3 from J, leaving 19 bases between them. Germline V gene data show CDR1 as SGHDT and CDR2 as YYEEEE. The CDR3 totals 17 residues. In DNA, the CDR3 is TGTGCCAGCAGCTTGCTGGGGGGGTTGGAGTTGTACACTGAAGCTTTCTTT. The encoded protein is CASSLLGGLELYTEAFF.

The CDR3 DNA is TGCAGCGACCGGGACGGGGCCTACAATGAGCAGTTCTTC. This gives the protein CSDRDGAYNEQFF. The J gene is TRBJ2-1, the V gene TRBV29-1; tentatively, D is TRBD1 or TRBD2 (5 bases each). Germline V gene lookup returns CDR1 SQVTM and CDR2 ANQGSEA. This CDR3 contains 13 residues. Deletions cut 7 bases from V and 2 bases from J, with 12 bases between.

The rearrangement uses TRBV27 and TRBJ2-1; possible D gene TRBD2, 5 bases. This CDR3 has 14 residues. V shed 7 bases and J shed 0 bases, with 10 bases lying between them. CDR1 and CDR2 (germline): MNHEY, SMNVEV (reference sequence). The CDR3 loop reads CASTTGNSYNEQFF. CDR3 bases: TGTGCCAGCACAACCGGGAACTCCTACAATGAGCAGTTCTTC.

In DNA form, the CDR3 reads TGTGCCAGCAGACCGGGACCCTCGCCCTACAATGAGCAGTTCTTC. It yields the protein CASRPGPSPYNEQFF. V usage is TRBV27 and J usage is TRBJ2-1, with D perhaps assigned TRBD1 or TRBD2 (5 bases each). The CDR3 length is 15 residues. Germline CDR1 and CDR2: MNHEY and SMNVEV (reference sequence). Between the trimmed V and J ends, which lost 6 bases and 2 bases, there was a span of 14 bases.

The chain joins TRBV18 to TRBJ2-3; D not resolved. The V and J ends lost 6 bases and 2 bases respectively, with 12 bases between them. This CDR3 is built from 14 residues. Per germline, CDR1 KGHSH and CDR2 LQKENI. The CDR3 region has the DNA TGTGCCAGCTCGCCCAGTGGGCACACAGATACGCAGTATTTT. Residues: CASSPSGHTDTQYF.

By sample share, this clone is medium-sized. The chain combines TRBV19 with TRBJ1-2; TRBD1 matches at 8 bases. The germline V gene has CDR1 LNHDA and CDR2 SQIVND (reference sequence). Losses at the gene ends were 0 bases for V and 7 bases for J; bases not matched to a gene: 10. CDR3 length equals 16 residues. CDR3: CASSIDWTGYLSGYTF. CDR3 coding DNA: TGTGCCAGTAGTATAGATTGGACAGGGTATTTGAGTGGCTACACCTTC.